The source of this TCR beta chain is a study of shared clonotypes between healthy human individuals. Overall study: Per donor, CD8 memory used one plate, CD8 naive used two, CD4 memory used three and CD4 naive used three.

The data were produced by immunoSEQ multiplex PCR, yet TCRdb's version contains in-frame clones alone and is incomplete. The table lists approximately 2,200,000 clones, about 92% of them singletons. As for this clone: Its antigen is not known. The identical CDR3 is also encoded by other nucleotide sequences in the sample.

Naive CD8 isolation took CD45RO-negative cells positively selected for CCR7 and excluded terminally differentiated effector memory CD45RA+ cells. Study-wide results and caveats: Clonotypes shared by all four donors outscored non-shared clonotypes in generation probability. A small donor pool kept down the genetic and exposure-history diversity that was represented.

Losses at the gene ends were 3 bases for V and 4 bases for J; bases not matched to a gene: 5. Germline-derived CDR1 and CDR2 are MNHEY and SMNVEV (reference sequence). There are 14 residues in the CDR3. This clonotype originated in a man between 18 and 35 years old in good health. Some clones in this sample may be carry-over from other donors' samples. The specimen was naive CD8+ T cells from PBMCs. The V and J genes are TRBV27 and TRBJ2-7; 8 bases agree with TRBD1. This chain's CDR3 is CASSLGQGAYEQYF. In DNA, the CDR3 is TGTGCCAGCAGTTTGGGGCAGGGGGCTTACGAGCAGTACTTC.